The T cell receptor (beta chain) described here comes from a study of vaccination effects on CD4 cells after COVID-19. Sequencing was performed with immunoSEQ multiplex PCR; in TCRdb, only in-frame clones are kept and a portion is missing. The table shows approximately 31,000 clones, with about 72% occurring only once. The germline gives CDR1 LGHDT, CDR2 YNNKEL (reference sequence). There are 16 residues in the CDR3. J was trimmed by 4 bases and V by 1 base; bases with no gene match: 4. After expansion with viral peptide pools in the ViraFEST assay, antigen-specific CD4+ T cells were sequenced. Isolating CD4+ T cells followed around nine days of culture. The person's infection with SARS-CoV-2, confirmed by PCR, took place between March and December 2020. Worth noting for this clone: As yet, its antigen is unknown.

This sequence joins TRBV3-1 (or the pseudogene TRBV3-2) and TRBJ2-3, with TRBD2 identical over 11 bases. The receptor's source is a human donor who had a prior SARS-CoV-2 infection. The specimen was CD4+ T cells from PBMCs cultured with a peptide pool, collected before COVID-19 vaccination. The CDR3 DNA is TGTGCCAGCAGCCAAGTGGATAGCGGGAGGGCAGATACGCAGTATTTT. It is translated as CASSQVDSGRADTQYF.